One and the same sample provided the 32 T cell receptor beta chains below, sequenced in a study of blood T cell repertoires in COVID-19. Sequenced by immunoSEQ multiplex PCR; TCRdb stores in-frame clones only, minus some. The table shows about 42,000 clones, with 80% to 90% occurring only once. Material for sequencing was peripheral blood. These receptors originate from a human donor in a cohort sampled during active COVID-19.

The genes are TRBV4-1 and TRBJ1-5; 7 nucleotides line up with TRBD1. Germline lookup yields CDR1 MGHRA and CDR2 YSYEKL. V shed 4 bases and J 4 bases; nucleotides not matched to a gene: 10. This CDR3 contains 16 residues. CDR3: CASSPEIQGRNQPQHF. The CDR3 nucleotides are TGCGCCAGCAGCCCCGAAATACAGGGGAGGAATCAGCCCCAGCATTTT.

The chain joins TRBV12-5 to TRBJ2-2; TRBD1 might be the D (5 bases). Germline assignment: CDR1 LGHNT and CDR2 FRNRAP. Deletions cut 1 base from V and 4 bases from J, with 7 bases between. The CDR3 sequence is 14 residues long. CDR3: CASGLGQTTGELFF. In nucleotides, the CDR3 is TGTGCTAGTGGTTTGGGACAGACCACCGGGGAGCTGTTTTTT. Looking up the rest from reference TRBV12-5 and TRBJ2-2 gives the full variable domain: DARVTQTPRHKVTEMGQEVTMRCQPILGHNTVFWYRQTMMQGLELLAYFRNRAPLDDSGMPKDRFSAEMPDATLATLKIQPSEPRDSAVYFCASGLGQTTGELFFGEGSRLTVL.

This chain joins TRBV5-1 and TRBJ2-3; no clear D gene. Germline CDR1 and CDR2: SGHRS and YFSETQ. Trimming left V 0 bases short and J 3 bases short, with 8 bases between. The CDR3 consists of 14 residues. The CDR3 region is CASSLAPLTDTQYF. The DNA of the CDR3 is TGCGCCAGCAGCTTGGCTCCTTTAACAGATACGCAGTATTTT.

The chain couples TRBV5-1 to TRBJ1-1, with no clear D. The CDR3 is made up of 15 amino acids. Germline assignment: CDR1 SGHRS and CDR2 YFSETQ. V gave up 5 bases and J gave up 5 bases, with 19 bases separating them. CDR3 bases: TGCGCCAGCAGTCTACTGATCGGATCGGGAACTGAAGCTTTCTTT. Amino acids: CASSLLIGSGTEAFF.

The chain recombines TRBV6-5 with TRBJ2-6; no definite D call. CDR3 size: 15 residues. From germline, CDR1 is MNHEY and CDR2 SVGAGI. Trimming shortened V by 4 bases and J by 0 bases, and 7 bases separated the two germline ends. CDR3: CASSSGGSGANVLTF. The CDR3 region has the DNA TGTGCCAGCAGTTCTGGCGGCTCTGGGGCCAACGTCCTGACTTTC.

The rearrangement links TRBV6-5 to TRBJ2-1; 11 bases align to TRBD2. With V trimmed by 2 bases and J by 9 bases, 9 bases remained unmatched. This CDR3 has 16 amino acids. Per germline, CDR1 MNHEY and CDR2 SVGAGI. CDR3: CASSYVVAGGPGEQFF. The CDR3 DNA reads TGTGCCAGCAGTTACGTAGTAGCGGGAGGGCCTGGTGAGCAGTTCTTC.

This clone was detected only once. The CDR3: CASSPRSSGRNTEAFF. In nucleotides, the CDR3 is TGTGCCAGCTCACCCCGATCATCAGGGCGGAACACTGAAGCTTTCTTT. The genes are TRBV18 and TRBJ1-1; TRBD1 is a possible D gene (5 bases). The ends were cut back, 3 bases at V and 1 base at J, with 15 bases in the middle. The germline CDR1 and CDR2 sequences are KGHSH and LQKENI. The CDR3 runs 16 residues.

The chain couples TRBV6-5 to TRBJ1-6, with 8 bases that match TRBD1. The CDR3 runs to 14 residues. CDR1 is MNHEY, CDR2 SVGAGI, per germline. The V gene end was trimmed by 6 bases and the J gene end by 6 bases; junction bases not matched to a gene: 4. The DNA for the CDR3 is TGTGCCAGCAGCCGGGACAGGAGTAATTCACCCCTCCACTTT. Amino acid sequence: CASSRDRSNSPLHF.

The chain couples TRBV2 to TRBJ1-1, with D tentatively TRBD1 (5 bases). The CDR3 has 13 amino acids. Germline V gives CDR1 SNHLY, CDR2 FYNNEI. Trimming took off 8 bases at V and 2 bases at J, with 12 bases between the two ends. The CDR3 nucleotides are TGTGCCAGCGAACGGGGGGGTAACACTGAAGCTTTCTTT. Translating it yields CASERGGNTEAFF.

The genes are TRBV9 and TRBJ2-5; D might be TRBD2 (6 bases). This CDR3 has 16 residues. CDR1 and CDR2 from the germline V gene are SGDLS and YYNGEE. The V and J ends lost 0 bases and 0 bases respectively, with 12 bases between them. CDR3 loop: CASSVGRAGYQETQYF. The CDR3 nucleotides are TGTGCCAGCAGCGTAGGAAGGGCGGGGTACCAAGAGACCCAGTACTTC.

The V gene is TRBV24-1, the J gene TRBJ2-1; 8 bases agree with TRBD2. The V and J ends lost 1 base and 8 bases, in that order; junction bases with no gene match: 12. Germline V gives CDR1 KGHDR, CDR2 SFDVKD. The CDR3 runs to 17 residues. The CDR3 DNA reads TGTGCCACCAGTGATTTCAGCTGGACTAGCTTTCACCATGAGCAGTTCTTC. Protein: CATSDFSWTSFHHEQFF.

This clone was detected a few times. The chain has TRBV7-2 and TRBJ2-5; the D gene is possibly TRBD1 (5 bases). The germline gives CDR1 SGHTA, CDR2 FQGNSA. V was trimmed by 5 bases and J by 7 bases, leaving 17 bases between them. CDR3 size: 14 residues. The CDR3 here is CASSLNRPQGTQYF. DNA of the CDR3: TGTGCCAGCAGCCTAAACCGGCCCCAGGGGACCCAGTACTTC.

This clone was observed a single time. This rearrangement joins TRBV7-9 to TRBJ1-6, with D unresolved. CDR3 size: 15 residues. The germline V gene encodes CDR1 SEHNR and CDR2 FQNEAQ (reference sequence). Trimming pared 4 bases from V and 7 bases from J, leaving 14 bases between. CDR3 coding DNA: TGTGCCAGCAGCTCCGGTCGGGTGCAGAATTCACCCCTCCACTTT. Residues: CASSSGRVQNSPLHF.

Worth noting for this clone: Germline and junction disagree at one end, which may indicate a read error. The chain links TRBV6-4 to TRBJ2-3; 7 bases line up with TRBD2. The germline V gene has CDR1 MRHNA and CDR2 SNTAGT. The CDR3 extends over 16 amino acids. CDR3 nucleotides: TGTGCCAGCTGTGACGGGGGGAGGGCGGGGACAGATACGCAGTATTTT. Translating it yields CASCDGGRAGTDTQYF.

The rearrangement links TRBV30 to TRBJ1-2, with D unclear. The CDR3 runs to 13 residues. The V end lost 5 bases, the J end lost 0 bases, and 10 bases lay between the germline ends. Per the germline V gene, CDR1 is GTSNPN and CDR2 is SVGIG (reference sequence). Here the CDR3 DNA reads TGTGCCTGGTACCGGGGTACTAACTATGGCTACACCTTC. It codes for CAWYRGTNYGYTF. Full variable domain (remainder filled in from reference TRBV30 and TRBJ1-2): SQTIHQWPATLVQPVGSPLSLECTVEGTSNPNLYWYRQAAGRGLQLLFYSVGIGQISSEVPQNLSASRPQDRQFILSSKKLLLSDSGFYLCAWYRGTNYGYTFGSGTRLTVV.

This chain uses TRBV5-1 with TRBJ2-3, with TRBD1 as a possible D gene (6 bases). Trimming pared 4 bases from V and 5 bases from J, leaving 14 bases between. Germline V lookup: CDR1 SGHRS, CDR2 YFSETQ. This CDR3 region has 14 residues. CDR3 region: CASSHGQSVDTQYF. CDR3 DNA sequence: TGCGCCAGCAGCCACGGACAGTCGGTAGATACGCAGTATTTT. Variable domain in full (rest from reference TRBV5-1 and TRBJ2-3): KAGVTQTPRYLIKTRGQQVTLSCSPISGHRSVSWYQQTPGQGLQFLFEYFSETQRNKGNFPGRFSGRQFSNSRSEMNVSTLELGDSALYLCASSHGQSVDTQYFGPGTRLTVL.

V and J are TRBV5-6 and TRBJ1-1; tentatively, D is TRBD1 (5 bases). Between the trimmed V and J ends, which lost 1 base and 1 base, there was a span of 11 bases. Germline V gives CDR1 SGHDT, CDR2 YYEEEE. The CDR3 loop spans 15 amino acids. CDR3 residues: CASSLTTARNTEAFF. The CDR3 DNA follows: TGTGCCAGCAGCTTGACGACAGCTAGGAACACTGAAGCTTTCTTT.

The table lists this clone with a count of one. The rearrangement uses TRBV19 and TRBJ1-2, with 7 bases fitting TRBD1. Germline-derived CDR1 and CDR2 are LNHDA and SQIVND (reference sequence). With V trimmed by 7 bases and J by 8 bases, 10 bases remained unmatched. The CDR3 consists of 13 residues. DNA for the CDR3: TGTGCCAGTACCCAGGACAGGATCTACGGCTACACCTTC. This gives the protein CASTQDRIYGYTF.

DNA for the CDR3: TGTGCCAGCAGCTTTCTCCAGGACACGAACACTGAAGCTTTCTTT. Amino acid sequence: CASSFLQDTNTEAFF. The chain combines TRBV7-9 with TRBJ1-1; maybe TRBD1 (5 bases). Germline CDR1 SEHNR, CDR2 FQNEAQ (reference sequence). V was clipped by 3 bases and J by 1 base, with 12 bases between them. CDR3 length: 15 residues.

The CDR3 spells CASSQEGGRNSPLHF. The CDR3 DNA is TGTGCCAGCAGCCAAGAAGGGGGAAGAAATTCACCCCTCCACTTT. The genes are TRBV3-1 (or the pseudogene TRBV3-2) and TRBJ1-6; TRBD1 is a possible D gene (6 bases). CDR3 length: 15 amino acids. Trimming took 0 bases from V and 7 from J, leaving 10 bases between them. CDR1 is LGHDT and CDR2 is YNNKEL in the germline V gene (reference sequence).

The chain links TRBV6-5 to TRBJ1-2, with 10 bases that match TRBD1. V lost 0 bases to trimming and J lost 4 bases; unmatched junction nucleotides: 5. Germline values: CDR1 MNHEY, CDR2 SVGAGI. CDR3 length equals 16 residues. For the CDR3, the DNA is TGTGCCAGCAGTTACTCCGGGACAGGGGTGGTCTATGGCTACACCTTC. Protein sequence: CASSYSGTGVVYGYTF.

As regards this clone: Just one base apart from a much larger clone, this may be a read error. The J gene is TRBJ1-5, the V gene TRBV4-3; D is unresolved. The ends were cut back, 0 bases at V and 4 bases at J, with 7 bases in the middle. CDR1 LGHNA and CDR2 YSLEER come from the germline V gene. This CDR3 spans 14 amino acids. CDR3 protein: CASSQDGGNQPQHF. The DNA for the CDR3 is TGCGCCAGCAGCCAAGATGGAGGGAATCAGCCCCAGCATTTT.

The genes are TRBV11-2 and TRBJ1-6, with 7 bases aligning to TRBD1. CDR1 is SGHAT and CDR2 is FQNNGV in the germline V gene. With V trimmed by 4 bases and J by 5 bases, 5 bases remained unmatched. There are 15 residues in the CDR3. The DNA for the CDR3 is TGTGCCAGCAGCTCCAGGGGGACAGATAATTCACCCCTCCACTTT. Protein product: CASSSRGTDNSPLHF.

The chain is built from TRBV18 and TRBJ2-3; no definite D call. The CDR3 covers 14 residues. V was trimmed by 4 bases and J by 2 bases, leaving 10 bases between them. From germline, CDR1 is KGHSH and CDR2 LQKENI. CDR3 sequence reads: CASSRLQVTDTQYF. CDR3 nucleotide sequence: TGTGCCAGCTCACGGCTTCAAGTCACAGATACGCAGTATTTT.

The CDR3 bases are TGTGCCAGCTCACCGGGGCGAAATGAAAAACTGTTTTTT. Its translation is CASSPGRNEKLFF. The gene calls are TRBV18 and TRBJ1-4; TRBD1 might be the D (5 bases). V lost 3 bases to trimming and J lost 5 bases, with 7 bases between them. The CDR3 is 13 residues long. Per germline, CDR1 KGHSH and CDR2 LQKENI.

V is TRBV9 and J is TRBJ2-1; possibly TRBD1 for D (6 bases). The CDR3 has 16 residues. The V gene's germline CDR1 is SGDLS and CDR2 YYNGEE. V dropped 2 bases and J dropped 2 bases, with 14 bases sitting between them. The CDR3 DNA sequence: TGTGCCAGCAGCGTTACCTCAGGGGCTCCCTACAATGAGCAGTTCTTC. Translating gives CASSVTSGAPYNEQFF.

With regard to this clone: Sequence at one end of the junction differs from germline and may be a read error. The CDR3 loop reads CASSYSTSGVPKDF. The CDR3 bases are TGTGCCAGCAGTTACTCGACTAGCGGGGTTCCCAAGGACTTC. The rearrangement links TRBV6-5 to TRBJ2-5; TRBD2 matches 11 bases. Germline loops: CDR1 MNHEY, CDR2 SVGAGI. The CDR3 length is 14 residues.

A word on this clone: This sample also contains other DNA sequences that code for the same CDR3. The chain links TRBV7-2 to TRBJ1-4; 9 nucleotides agree with TRBD1. Germline V gives CDR1 SGHTA, CDR2 FQGNSA. CDR3 length: 15 residues. The J segment lost 5 bases and the V segment lost 3 bases, leaving 4 bases of the junction unmatched. The CDR3 here is CASSLGGQGNEKLFF. The CDR3 region has the DNA TGTGCCAGCAGCTTGGGTGGACAGGGGAATGAAAAACTGTTTTTT.

The sample holds a few counts of this clone. V is TRBV30 and J is TRBJ2-5; weak D call: TRBD2 (7 bases). Germline CDR1 reads GTSNPN; CDR2 reads SVGIG (reference sequence). This CDR3 is built from 14 residues. Trimming cost V 1 base and J 5 bases, with 14 bases left between them. CDR3 coding DNA: TGTGCCTGGAGTGCCGGGGGGCCAGGGGAGACCCAGTACTTC. Translation gives CAWSAGGPGETQYF.

This chain joins TRBV12-3 or TRBV12-4 and TRBJ2-1; TRBD1 agrees at 7 bases. The CDR3 is 12 residues long. The V and J ends lost 3 bases and 8 bases, in that order; junction bases with no gene match: 1. CDR3 bases: TGTGCCAGCAGTTTTACAGGGGATGAGCAGTTCTTC. This codes for CASSFTGDEQFF.

This sequence joins TRBV12-3 or TRBV12-4 and TRBJ1-3; D is undetermined. Trimming took 6 bases from V and 4 from J, leaving 7 bases between them. The CDR3 is 12 amino acids. Here the CDR3 reads CASREQGNTIYF. The CDR3 DNA follows: TGTGCCAGCAGAGAACAGGGAAACACCATATATTTT.

This sequence joins TRBV27 and TRBJ2-6, with D perhaps matching TRBD1 (5 bases). Germline loops: CDR1 MNHEY, CDR2 SMNVEV (reference sequence). The CDR3 sequence is 15 residues long. V was clipped by 8 bases and J by 4 bases, with 15 bases between them. The CDR3 region is CASSPLGPGANVLTF. CDR3 coding DNA: TGTGCCAGCTCCCCCTTGGGGCCGGGGGCCAACGTCCTGACTTTC.